This is a list of T cell receptor beta chains from one sample in a study of blood T cells in healthy people across ages. Each CDR3 protein is one row after TCRdb ran MiXCR on the 5' RACE reads. The sample shows hundreds of thousands of distinct CDR3 sequences, roughly three fifths of them seen only once. Sequencing was performed on blood. Receptors originate from a man between 40 and 49 years old in good health. The CDR3 runs from the conserved cysteine through the conserved F or W. Each record gives: CDR3 DNA, CDR3 protein, D gene, clone size, V gene, J gene. A D gene is named only where the DNA matches it firmly. For some rows the clone size is stated as once, few or many, or as a class when expanded; others skip it.

TGTGCCAGCAGCGCCCGGGGCGACAGGGGTTCCAAAAACATTCAGTACTTC,CASSARGDRGSKNIQYF,TRBD1,few,TRBV9,TRBJ2-4
TGTGCCAGCAGTGAAGTCCACAGCACCGGGGAGCTGTTTTTT,CASSEVHSTGELFF,NA,NA,TRBV2,TRBJ2-2
TGTGCCAGCAGCCAAGATCCAGCGGGAATCGATGAGCAGTACTTC,CASSQDPAGIDEQYF,TRBD2,NA,TRBV4-2,TRBJ2-5
TGCGCCAGCGCCTCCTCCCACGGGATTCAGCAAGAGACCCAGTACTTC,CASASSHGIQQETQYF,NA,NA,TRBV5-1,TRBJ2-5
TGTGCCACCAGTGAGATTATTACAGGGGGTCGAGAGACCCAGTACTTC,CATSEIITGGRETQYF,TRBD1,NA,TRBV24-1,TRBJ2-5
TGTGCCAGCAGGACTGGACCGGGACAGGTCCAAGAGACCCAGTACTTC,CASRTGPGQVQETQYF,TRBD1,NA,TRBV6-2/TRBV6-3,TRBJ2-5
TGTGCCAGCAGGGAAACACCGACGAGTTACGAGCAGTACTTC,CASRETPTSYEQYF,NA,NA,TRBV3-1,TRBJ2-7
TGTGCCACCAGTGACCTCAAAGGTCGCAGCCGAATCACGGATGAGCAGTTCTTC,CATSDLKGRSRITDEQFF,NA,NA,TRBV24-1,TRBJ2-1
TGCAGTGCTAGTGTCCGGACCGATAATAATTCACCCCTCCACTTT,CSASVRTDNNSPLHF,NA,NA,TRBV20-1,TRBJ1-6
TGCGCCAGCAGATCGCAGACAGGGGCGGAGGGAAAACTGTTTTTT,CASRSQTGAEGKLFF,TRBD1,NA,TRBV5-1,TRBJ1-4
TGCAGTGCCCAACTAGCGGGTAGCTCAGATACGCAGTATTTT,CSAQLAGSSDTQYF,TRBD2,NA,TRBV20-1,TRBJ2-3
TGTGCCAGCAGTGAGGTACGAGCGATGGGACTGAGGGACCCCTACGAGCAGTACTTC,CASSEVRAMGLRDPYEQYF,NA,NA,TRBV25-1,TRBJ2-7
TGTGCCAGCAGCTTAGCGCACGGGGCATATAGCAATCAGCCCCAGCATTTT,CASSLAHGAYSNQPQHF,NA,NA,TRBV7-2,TRBJ1-5
TGTGCCATCAGTGAGACTGGACTGCACTCCAAGACCGGGGAGCTGTTTTTT,CAISETGLHSKTGELFF,NA,NA,TRBV10-3,TRBJ2-2
TGTGCCAGCAGATATGGGGGGGTTGACACTGAAGCTTTCTTT,CASRYGGVDTEAFF,NA,NA,TRBV6-2/TRBV6-3,TRBJ1-1
TGTGCCAGCAGTTATATAACCGGGACAGTTTTAATCAATGAGCAGTTCTTC,CASSYITGTVLINEQFF,TRBD1,NA,TRBV6-5,TRBJ2-1
TGTGCCATCAGTGAGTCAGGACAGTCCGCCGAGCAGTACTTC,CAISESGQSAEQYF,NA,NA,TRBV10-3,TRBJ2-7
TGTGCCAGCAGTTCAGGTGTTTATAGCAATCAGCCCCAGCATTTT,CASSSGVYSNQPQHF,NA,few,TRBV28,TRBJ1-5
TGTGCCACCAGTGATCCGGGACAGGGGGACACTGAAGCTTTCTTT,CATSDPGQGDTEAFF,TRBD1,few,TRBV24-1,TRBJ1-1
TGCAGTGCTAGTGGGGCCGGGACAGGGTACCCCTACGAGCAGTACTTC,CSASGAGTGYPYEQYF,TRBD1,few,TRBV20-1,TRBJ2-7
TGTGCCAGCAGCGTAGAGGGTGGGGGATTGGAGACCCAGTACTTC,CASSVEGGGLETQYF,NA,few,TRBV9,TRBJ2-5
TGCAGCGTGACTAGCGGGGTTATCTACGAGCAGTACTTC,CSVTSGVIYEQYF,TRBD2,few,TRBV29-1,TRBJ2-7
TGTGCCAGCAGCCAAGTACGACAGGGGGCAATAGGCTACACCTTC,CASSQVRQGAIGYTF,TRBD1,NA,TRBV3-1,TRBJ1-2
TGCGCCAGCAGCCTCACCGGGACGCGGAACACTGAAGCTTTCTTT,CASSLTGTRNTEAFF,NA,NA,TRBV5-1,TRBJ1-1
TGTGCCAGCAGCCCGGACAGGGGGCTCCCCTACGAGCAGTACTTC,CASSPDRGLPYEQYF,TRBD1,few,TRBV7-3,TRBJ2-7
TGTGCCAGCAGTCCCTACCTTATTGGGGGTCCTAACTATGGCTACACCTTC,CASSPYLIGGPNYGYTF,NA,NA,TRBV6-1,TRBJ1-2
TGTGCCAGCAGTTTCCCCCAGGTTAACGCCTACAATGAGCAGTTCTTC,CASSFPQVNAYNEQFF,NA,NA,TRBV28,TRBJ2-1
TGTGCCAGCAGCTCCGAACAGACCCAGTACTTC,CASSSEQTQYF,NA,NA,TRBV11-1,TRBJ2-5
TGTGCCACCAGCAGACAACCGCGAGGGGGGTCTGGGGCCAACGTCCTGACTTTC,CATSRQPRGGSGANVLTF,NA,once,TRBV15,TRBJ2-6
TGTGCCAGCAGTAGGGAAGGTATCTACGAGCAGTACTTC,CASSREGIYEQYF,NA,NA,TRBV6-1,TRBJ2-7
TGTGCCAGCGGCGACAGGTTTTCTGGGGCCAACGTCCTGACTTTC,CASGDRFSGANVLTF,NA,NA,TRBV28,TRBJ2-6
TGTGCCAGCAGTCAAGTAGACCCCATCACAGATACGCAGTATTTT,CASSQVDPITDTQYF,NA,few,TRBV2,TRBJ2-3
TGCAGTGCTAGAGGTGCTGGAGGACATGGCTACACCTTC,CSARGAGGHGYTF,NA,NA,TRBV20-1,TRBJ1-2
TGCAGTGCTAGTTCTCATCGGCCCCAGCATTTT,CSASSHRPQHF,NA,NA,TRBV20-1,TRBJ1-5
TGCAGTGCTGCTCTTCTAGCGGGGGCAAACAATGAGCAGTTCTTC,CSAALLAGANNEQFF,TRBD2,few,TRBV20-1,TRBJ2-1
TGTGCCAGCACCGGGGTTATGGGAGCTTTCTTT,CASTGVMGAFF,NA,NA,TRBV28,TRBJ1-1
TGTGCCAGCAGTTTCTGGACAGGGGATACGGCCTACGAGCAGTACTTC,CASSFWTGDTAYEQYF,TRBD1,NA,TRBV28,TRBJ2-7
TGTGCCAGTCATTCGGGACCCCCATTCGGGGTATCCTACGAGCAGTACTTC,CASHSGPPFGVSYEQYF,NA,NA,TRBV7-9,TRBJ2-7
TGCAGCGTCGTAGCCGATACGCAGTATTTT,CSVVADTQYF,NA,few,TRBV29-1,TRBJ2-3
TGTGCCAGCAGCTTTTTAACGGGAGGGGGTCGCGAGCAGTACTTC,CASSFLTGGGREQYF,TRBD2,NA,TRBV7-9,TRBJ2-7
TGTGCCAGCAGCTTTGGGGGGACAGAAGAGACCCAGTACTTC,CASSFGGTEETQYF,NA,NA,TRBV5-6,TRBJ2-5
TGTGCCAGCAGTTTATGGACAGACCCCTCCTCTGGGGCCAACGTCCTGACTTTC,CASSLWTDPSSGANVLTF,NA,NA,TRBV28,TRBJ2-6
TGTGCCAGCAGTTTCTCTAGCGATCGCACAGATACGCAGTATTTT,CASSFSSDRTDTQYF,NA,NA,TRBV27,TRBJ2-3
TGCAGTGCTCGACACGGCGCAACTAATGAAAAACTGTTTTTT,CSARHGATNEKLFF,NA,NA,TRBV20-1,TRBJ1-4
TGTGCCAGCAGCTCGAGGAGGGAGCAGTTCTTC,CASSSRREQFF,NA,NA,TRBV5-6,TRBJ2-1
TGTGCCAGCAGTTACATGGGATCCTACGAGCAGTACTTC,CASSYMGSYEQYF,NA,NA,TRBV6-2/TRBV6-3,TRBJ2-7
TGTGCCAGCAGTTACTTGGGGGGGGGCACAGATACGCAGTATTTT,CASSYLGGGTDTQYF,TRBD2,NA,TRBV6-5,TRBJ2-3
TGTGCCACCAGTGATATAGCGGGGGGCTCCTACAATGAGCAGTTCTTC,CATSDIAGGSYNEQFF,TRBD2,NA,TRBV24-1,TRBJ2-1
TGTGCCAGCAGCTTTGTTCCCGGGACTCAACGTAGTGAGCAGTTCTTC,CASSFVPGTQRSEQFF,NA,NA,TRBV7-2,TRBJ2-1
TGCAGCGTTGATGATTGGCCGACTATCAGGGATAAAAAAACATACAATGAGCAGTTCTTC,CSVDDWPTIRDKKTYNEQFF,NA,few,TRBV29-1,TRBJ2-1
TGCAGTGCTAGAGATCTAGTGAGGCAGGGGACCCAGTACTTC,CSARDLVRQGTQYF,NA,few,TRBV20-1,TRBJ2-5
TGTGCCAGCAGCCAAGTCAACAGCTACTACGAGCAGTACTTC,CASSQVNSYYEQYF,NA,few,TRBV14,TRBJ2-7
TGTGCCAGCAGATCCATATGGACGACCCAAGAGACCCAGTACTTC,CASRSIWTTQETQYF,NA,NA,TRBV6-5,TRBJ2-5
TGTGCCAGCAGCCCCCCGAGGACAGACAGGGTCAAGGTAGGCCAAGAGACCCAGTACTTC,CASSPPRTDRVKVGQETQYF,TRBD1,NA,TRBV7-2,TRBJ2-5
TGTGCCAGCAGTTTACGGACAGAGCAAGAGACCCAGTACTTC,CASSLRTEQETQYF,NA,NA,TRBV28,TRBJ2-5
TGTGCCACCAGTGGGAGGGGTTTTGAGCAGTTCTTC,CATSGRGFEQFF,NA,NA,TRBV24-1,TRBJ2-1
TGTGCCAGCTCACCCCAAGGGGGGGAAAACATTCAGTACTTC,CASSPQGGENIQYF,NA,few,TRBV18,TRBJ2-4
TGTGCCAGCAGCCTACAGGGTACTGGATTCCCAGATACGCAGTATTTT,CASSLQGTGFPDTQYF,NA,once,TRBV7-6,TRBJ2-3
TGTGCTAGTGGTTTGAACCAACTACAGGGCAGCTATGGCTACACCTTC,CASGLNQLQGSYGYTF,NA,NA,TRBV12-5,TRBJ1-2
TGTGCCAGCAGGGCGGGCTACGAGCAGTACTTC,CASRAGYEQYF,NA,NA,TRBV7-3,TRBJ2-7